A selection of T cell receptor beta chains follows, all from one sample in a study of T cell responses to AZD1222 COVID-19 vaccine. TCRdb keeps only in-frame clones here, not all; method: immunoSEQ multiplex PCR. This table has more than 150,000 clones, about 90% appearing once. Sequencing used peripheral blood, obtained on day 0 of AZD1222 vaccination. The source of these receptors is an adult in good health. Each CDR3 is given with its conserved first and last residue. Each record gives: CDR3 protein, CDR3 DNA, V gene, clone size, J gene, D gene. The D gene is left open where the match is weak. Size is omitted from some rows. Given values are once, few, many or a class for expanded clones.

cdr3_aa: CASRKDGNTEAFF; cdr3_nt: TGTGCCAGCAGGAAGGACGGGAACACTGAAGCTTTCTTT; v_call: TRBV6-6; clone_size: -; j_call: TRBJ1-1; d_call: -
cdr3_aa: CASSLEGLSYEQYF; cdr3_nt: TGCGCCAGCAGCTTGGAGGGACTCTCCTACGAGCAGTACTTC; v_call: TRBV5-1; clone_size: -; j_call: TRBJ2-7; d_call: -
cdr3_aa: CASSLLTSGVRTDTQYF; cdr3_nt: TGTGCCAGCAGCTTACTCACCAGCGGGGTCCGCACAGATACGCAGTATTTT; v_call: TRBV7-2; clone_size: -; j_call: TRBJ2-3; d_call: TRBD2
cdr3_aa: CASSSGLNYGYTF; cdr3_nt: TGTGCCAGCTCGTCGGGGCTCAACTATGGCTACACCTTC; v_call: TRBV18; clone_size: -; j_call: TRBJ1-2; d_call: -
cdr3_aa: CASSFTFRGTPSYEQYF; cdr3_nt: TGTGCCAGCAGCTTCACCTTCCGAGGGACGCCCTCCTACGAGCAGTACTTC; v_call: TRBV7-6; clone_size: -; j_call: TRBJ2-7; d_call: -
cdr3_aa: CASSAQVLGGQGRKTEAFF; cdr3_nt: TGCGCCAGCAGCGCCCAGGTCCTCGGGGGGCAGGGTAGGAAGACTGAAGCTTTCTTT; v_call: TRBV4-3; clone_size: -; j_call: TRBJ1-1; d_call: -
cdr3_aa: CSVSGYNEQFF; cdr3_nt: TGCAGCGTCTCCGGTTACAATGAGCAGTTCTTC; v_call: TRBV29-1; clone_size: -; j_call: TRBJ2-1; d_call: -
cdr3_aa: CASSLGGTDYNEQFF; cdr3_nt: TGTGCCAGCAGCTTAGGGGGGACAGACTACAATGAGCAGTTCTTC; v_call: TRBV7-6; clone_size: -; j_call: TRBJ2-1; d_call: TRBD1
cdr3_aa: CASRGAPGTYNEQFF; cdr3_nt: TGTGCCAGCAGGGGGGCTCCGGGGACCTACAATGAGCAGTTCTTC; v_call: TRBV2; clone_size: once; j_call: TRBJ2-1; d_call: -
cdr3_aa: CASSPRGAGGSYEQYF; cdr3_nt: TGTGCCAGCAGCCCCCGGGGGGCGGGAGGATCCTACGAGCAGTACTTC; v_call: TRBV5-8; clone_size: -; j_call: TRBJ2-7; d_call: TRBD2
cdr3_aa: CASKTLETQYF; cdr3_nt: TGTGCCAGCAAAACGTTAGAGACCCAGTACTTC; v_call: TRBV6-5; clone_size: -; j_call: TRBJ2-5; d_call: -
cdr3_aa: CASSLTTRSSYNEQFF; cdr3_nt: TGTGCCAGTAGTCTCACGACTAGAAGCTCCTACAATGAGCAGTTCTTC; v_call: TRBV19; clone_size: -; j_call: TRBJ2-1; d_call: -
cdr3_aa: CASSRLGTSGTYNEQFF; cdr3_nt: TGTGCCAGCAGCCGTCTTGGGACTAGCGGCACCTACAATGAGCAGTTCTTC; v_call: TRBV7-6; clone_size: -; j_call: TRBJ2-1; d_call: TRBD2
cdr3_aa: CASSRTGARGYTF; cdr3_nt: TGTGCCAGCAGCCGTACAGGGGCACGAGGCTACACCTTC; v_call: TRBV5-8; clone_size: -; j_call: TRBJ1-2; d_call: TRBD1
cdr3_aa: CASIKQGGNQPQHF; cdr3_nt: TGTGCCAGCATTAAACAGGGCGGCAATCAGCCCCAGCATTTT; v_call: TRBV28; clone_size: -; j_call: TRBJ1-5; d_call: -
cdr3_aa: CASSHPGQGKGEQYF; cdr3_nt: TGTGCCAGCAGTCATCCGGGACAGGGGAAGGGGGAGCAGTACTTC; v_call: TRBV28; clone_size: -; j_call: TRBJ2-7; d_call: TRBD1
cdr3_aa: CASSYSSEQFF; cdr3_nt: TGTGCCAGCAGTTACTCTTCCGAGCAGTTCTTC; v_call: TRBV6-5; clone_size: -; j_call: TRBJ2-1; d_call: -
cdr3_aa: CASQRGTEAFF; cdr3_nt: TGCGCCAGCCAGAGGGGCACTGAAGCTTTCTTT; v_call: TRBV5-1; clone_size: -; j_call: TRBJ1-1; d_call: -
cdr3_aa: CASKEGSSTDTQYF; cdr3_nt: TGTGCCAGCAAGGAGGGTTCTAGCACAGATACGCAGTATTTT; v_call: TRBV28; clone_size: -; j_call: TRBJ2-3; d_call: -
cdr3_aa: CASSLARDSNSGNTIYF; cdr3_nt: TGCGCCAGCAGCTTGGCCCGGGACAGCAACTCTGGAAACACCATATATTTT; v_call: TRBV5-1; clone_size: -; j_call: TRBJ1-3; d_call: TRBD1
cdr3_aa: CASSYQNRGREQYF; cdr3_nt: TGCGCCAGCAGCTATCAAAACAGGGGGCGCGAGCAGTACTTC; v_call: TRBV4-1; clone_size: -; j_call: TRBJ2-7; d_call: TRBD1
cdr3_aa: CASSTLDTGGYTF; cdr3_nt: TGTGCCAGTAGTACCCTTGACACAGGGGGCTACACCTTC; v_call: TRBV19; clone_size: -; j_call: TRBJ1-2; d_call: -
cdr3_aa: CAWEGLTYNEQFF; cdr3_nt: TGTGCCTGGGAGGGACTAACGTACAATGAGCAGTTCTTC; v_call: TRBV30; clone_size: -; j_call: TRBJ2-1; d_call: TRBD2
cdr3_aa: CASTGQGYSPLHF; cdr3_nt: TGCGCCAGCACCGGACAGGGATATTCACCCCTCCACTTT; v_call: TRBV10-2; clone_size: -; j_call: TRBJ1-6; d_call: TRBD1
cdr3_aa: CASSGIDTQYF; cdr3_nt: TGTGCCAGCAGCGGAATAGATACGCAGTATTTT; v_call: TRBV7-9; clone_size: -; j_call: TRBJ2-3; d_call: -
cdr3_aa: CASSVRDRARTEAFF; cdr3_nt: TGTGCCAGCAGCGTCCGGGACAGGGCCCGCACTGAAGCTTTCTTT; v_call: TRBV5-4; clone_size: -; j_call: TRBJ1-1; d_call: TRBD1
cdr3_aa: CASSFSDRVDTIYF; cdr3_nt: TGTGCCAGCAGCTTCTCGGACAGGGTCGACACCATATATTTT; v_call: TRBV11-2; clone_size: -; j_call: TRBJ1-3; d_call: TRBD1